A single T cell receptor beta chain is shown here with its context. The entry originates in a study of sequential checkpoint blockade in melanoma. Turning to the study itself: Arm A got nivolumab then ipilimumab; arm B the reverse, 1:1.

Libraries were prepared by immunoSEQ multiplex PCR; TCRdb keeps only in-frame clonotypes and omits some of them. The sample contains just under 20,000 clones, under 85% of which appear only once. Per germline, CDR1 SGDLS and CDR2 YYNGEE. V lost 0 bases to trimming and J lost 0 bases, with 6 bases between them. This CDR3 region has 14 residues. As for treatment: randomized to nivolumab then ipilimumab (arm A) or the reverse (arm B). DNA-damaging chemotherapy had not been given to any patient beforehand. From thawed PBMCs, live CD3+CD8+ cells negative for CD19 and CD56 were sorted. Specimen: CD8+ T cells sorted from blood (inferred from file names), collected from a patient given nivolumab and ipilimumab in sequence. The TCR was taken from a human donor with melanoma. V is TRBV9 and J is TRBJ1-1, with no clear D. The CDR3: CASSVGQMNTEAFF. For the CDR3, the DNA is TGTGCCAGCAGCGTAGGGCAGATGAACACTGAAGCTTTCTTT.